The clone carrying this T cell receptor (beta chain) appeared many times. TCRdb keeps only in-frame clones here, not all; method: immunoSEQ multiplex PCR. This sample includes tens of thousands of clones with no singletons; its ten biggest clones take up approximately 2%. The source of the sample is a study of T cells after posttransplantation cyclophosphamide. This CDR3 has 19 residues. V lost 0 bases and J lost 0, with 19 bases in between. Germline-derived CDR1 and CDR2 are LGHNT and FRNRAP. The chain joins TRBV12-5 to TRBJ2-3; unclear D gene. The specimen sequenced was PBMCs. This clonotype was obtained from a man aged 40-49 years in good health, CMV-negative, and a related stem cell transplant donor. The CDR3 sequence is CASGLVPPLPADSTDTQYF. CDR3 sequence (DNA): TGTGCTAGTGGTTTGGTACCCCCCTTGCCGGCGGATAGCACAGATACGCAGTATTTT.